These T cell receptor beta chains were read from a single sample in a study of blood T cell repertoires in COVID-19. Data came from immunoSEQ multiplex PCR; TCRdb stores just in-frame clones and leaves some out. The table lists 250,000 to 400,000 clones, around 90% of them singletons. Specimen: peripheral blood. The receptors were sampled from a woman aged 25 to 39 with COVID-19, enrolled during active disease. Each CDR3 is given with its conserved first and last residue. A D gene is named only where the DNA matches it firmly. Clone size is given for some rows only: seen once, a few or many times, or a class if the clone is expanded.

cdr3_nt: TGTGCCAGTAGTAGCTTAGGGGAAGTTTCACCCCTCCACTTT
cdr3_aa: CASSSLGEVSPLHF
v_call: TRBV19
d_call: -
clone_size: -
j_call: TRBJ1-6

cdr3_nt: TGTGCCAGCAGGAACCCAGGAGGGGTTACTGAAGCTTTCTTT
cdr3_aa: CASRNPGGVTEAFF
v_call: TRBV6-5
d_call: -
clone_size: -
j_call: TRBJ1-1

cdr3_nt: TGTGCCAGCAGTGAAGCCCAGGGCGGCGAGCAGTACTTC
cdr3_aa: CASSEAQGGEQYF
v_call: TRBV2
d_call: -
clone_size: -
j_call: TRBJ2-7

cdr3_nt: TGTGCCTGGACGGCAGGGGAATACACCATATATTTT
cdr3_aa: CAWTAGEYTIYF
v_call: TRBV30
d_call: -
clone_size: -
j_call: TRBJ1-3

cdr3_nt: TGTGCCAGTAGTATTAACGGGAACTACGAGCAGTACTTC
cdr3_aa: CASSINGNYEQYF
v_call: TRBV19
d_call: -
clone_size: once
j_call: TRBJ2-7

cdr3_nt: TGTGCCAGCAGATGGACTAGCGGGACCGGTGAGCAGTTCTTC
cdr3_aa: CASRWTSGTGEQFF
v_call: TRBV27
d_call: TRBD2
clone_size: once
j_call: TRBJ2-1

cdr3_nt: TGTGCCAGCAGCCGGAGGGGAACAGATACGCAGTATTTT
cdr3_aa: CASSRRGTDTQYF
v_call: TRBV11-2
d_call: -
clone_size: -
j_call: TRBJ2-3

cdr3_nt: TGCGCCAGCAGCTTGACCCCGGGACAGGTATACACCGGGGAGCTGTTTTTT
cdr3_aa: CASSLTPGQVYTGELFF
v_call: TRBV5-1
d_call: TRBD1
clone_size: -
j_call: TRBJ2-2

cdr3_nt: TGTGCCAGCAGCTTGGAACAGGGGCGTAGGGAGACCCAGTACTTC
cdr3_aa: CASSLEQGRRETQYF
v_call: TRBV5-4
d_call: TRBD1
clone_size: -
j_call: TRBJ2-5

cdr3_nt: TGTGCCTGGAGTGTAGAACAGATGAACACTGAAGCTTTCTTT
cdr3_aa: CAWSVEQMNTEAFF
v_call: TRBV30
d_call: -
clone_size: once
j_call: TRBJ1-1

cdr3_nt: TGTGCCAGTAGTATAGAAGGGGTCGGGGCCAACGTCCTGACTTTC
cdr3_aa: CASSIEGVGANVLTF
v_call: TRBV19
d_call: -
clone_size: -
j_call: TRBJ2-6

cdr3_nt: TGTGCCAGCAGCGTTACAGGGAATTATGGCTACACCTTC
cdr3_aa: CASSVTGNYGYTF
v_call: TRBV5-6
d_call: -
clone_size: -
j_call: TRBJ1-2

cdr3_nt: TGTGCCAGCTCACCAGGACAGGGCGTAGCTTTCTTT
cdr3_aa: CASSPGQGVAFF
v_call: TRBV18
d_call: TRBD1
clone_size: -
j_call: TRBJ1-1

cdr3_nt: TGTGCCACCAGTGATACCGACAGGGTGAAAGATACGCAGTATTTT
cdr3_aa: CATSDTDRVKDTQYF
v_call: TRBV24-1
d_call: TRBD1
clone_size: few
j_call: TRBJ2-3

cdr3_nt: TGTGCTAGTGGTTGGGCAAGACAGGGACTTGTCGAGCAGTACTTC
cdr3_aa: CASGWARQGLVEQYF
v_call: TRBV12-5
d_call: -
clone_size: -
j_call: TRBJ2-7

cdr3_nt: TGTGCCAGCTCTCGGACAGGGTCTGGAGAAAAACTGTTTTTT
cdr3_aa: CASSRTGSGEKLFF
v_call: TRBV18
d_call: TRBD1
clone_size: -
j_call: TRBJ1-4

cdr3_nt: TGTGCCAGCAGCCCGGGACAGAACTATGGCTACACCTTC
cdr3_aa: CASSPGQNYGYTF
v_call: TRBV7-2
d_call: TRBD1
clone_size: -
j_call: TRBJ1-2

cdr3_nt: TGTGCCTGGAGTATGGGCCGGGGATCGGAGTTCTTC
cdr3_aa: CAWSMGRGSEFF
v_call: TRBV30
d_call: -
clone_size: -
j_call: TRBJ2-1

cdr3_nt: TGTGCCAGCAGCAAAGCAGACAGGGTCAGTGAAGCTTTCTTT
cdr3_aa: CASSKADRVSEAFF
v_call: TRBV7-8
d_call: TRBD1
clone_size: -
j_call: TRBJ1-1

cdr3_nt: TGCAGCGTTAAAAAGCGTAAGAACACAGATACGCAGTATTTT
cdr3_aa: CSVKKRKNTDTQYF
v_call: TRBV29-1
d_call: -
clone_size: -
j_call: TRBJ2-3

cdr3_nt: TGTGCCAGCAGTGAATCCTCGGGACAGGCGAAGAACACTGAAGCTTTCTTT
cdr3_aa: CASSESSGQAKNTEAFF
v_call: TRBV25-1
d_call: TRBD1
clone_size: -
j_call: TRBJ1-1

cdr3_nt: TGTGCCAGCAGAGGGAACAGGGGAAACGAGCAGTACTTC
cdr3_aa: CASRGNRGNEQYF
v_call: TRBV2
d_call: TRBD1
clone_size: -
j_call: TRBJ2-7

cdr3_nt: TGTGCCAACCCAACAGGGGTTTACTATGGCTACACCTTC
cdr3_aa: CANPTGVYYGYTF
v_call: TRBV24-1
d_call: TRBD1
clone_size: once
j_call: TRBJ1-2